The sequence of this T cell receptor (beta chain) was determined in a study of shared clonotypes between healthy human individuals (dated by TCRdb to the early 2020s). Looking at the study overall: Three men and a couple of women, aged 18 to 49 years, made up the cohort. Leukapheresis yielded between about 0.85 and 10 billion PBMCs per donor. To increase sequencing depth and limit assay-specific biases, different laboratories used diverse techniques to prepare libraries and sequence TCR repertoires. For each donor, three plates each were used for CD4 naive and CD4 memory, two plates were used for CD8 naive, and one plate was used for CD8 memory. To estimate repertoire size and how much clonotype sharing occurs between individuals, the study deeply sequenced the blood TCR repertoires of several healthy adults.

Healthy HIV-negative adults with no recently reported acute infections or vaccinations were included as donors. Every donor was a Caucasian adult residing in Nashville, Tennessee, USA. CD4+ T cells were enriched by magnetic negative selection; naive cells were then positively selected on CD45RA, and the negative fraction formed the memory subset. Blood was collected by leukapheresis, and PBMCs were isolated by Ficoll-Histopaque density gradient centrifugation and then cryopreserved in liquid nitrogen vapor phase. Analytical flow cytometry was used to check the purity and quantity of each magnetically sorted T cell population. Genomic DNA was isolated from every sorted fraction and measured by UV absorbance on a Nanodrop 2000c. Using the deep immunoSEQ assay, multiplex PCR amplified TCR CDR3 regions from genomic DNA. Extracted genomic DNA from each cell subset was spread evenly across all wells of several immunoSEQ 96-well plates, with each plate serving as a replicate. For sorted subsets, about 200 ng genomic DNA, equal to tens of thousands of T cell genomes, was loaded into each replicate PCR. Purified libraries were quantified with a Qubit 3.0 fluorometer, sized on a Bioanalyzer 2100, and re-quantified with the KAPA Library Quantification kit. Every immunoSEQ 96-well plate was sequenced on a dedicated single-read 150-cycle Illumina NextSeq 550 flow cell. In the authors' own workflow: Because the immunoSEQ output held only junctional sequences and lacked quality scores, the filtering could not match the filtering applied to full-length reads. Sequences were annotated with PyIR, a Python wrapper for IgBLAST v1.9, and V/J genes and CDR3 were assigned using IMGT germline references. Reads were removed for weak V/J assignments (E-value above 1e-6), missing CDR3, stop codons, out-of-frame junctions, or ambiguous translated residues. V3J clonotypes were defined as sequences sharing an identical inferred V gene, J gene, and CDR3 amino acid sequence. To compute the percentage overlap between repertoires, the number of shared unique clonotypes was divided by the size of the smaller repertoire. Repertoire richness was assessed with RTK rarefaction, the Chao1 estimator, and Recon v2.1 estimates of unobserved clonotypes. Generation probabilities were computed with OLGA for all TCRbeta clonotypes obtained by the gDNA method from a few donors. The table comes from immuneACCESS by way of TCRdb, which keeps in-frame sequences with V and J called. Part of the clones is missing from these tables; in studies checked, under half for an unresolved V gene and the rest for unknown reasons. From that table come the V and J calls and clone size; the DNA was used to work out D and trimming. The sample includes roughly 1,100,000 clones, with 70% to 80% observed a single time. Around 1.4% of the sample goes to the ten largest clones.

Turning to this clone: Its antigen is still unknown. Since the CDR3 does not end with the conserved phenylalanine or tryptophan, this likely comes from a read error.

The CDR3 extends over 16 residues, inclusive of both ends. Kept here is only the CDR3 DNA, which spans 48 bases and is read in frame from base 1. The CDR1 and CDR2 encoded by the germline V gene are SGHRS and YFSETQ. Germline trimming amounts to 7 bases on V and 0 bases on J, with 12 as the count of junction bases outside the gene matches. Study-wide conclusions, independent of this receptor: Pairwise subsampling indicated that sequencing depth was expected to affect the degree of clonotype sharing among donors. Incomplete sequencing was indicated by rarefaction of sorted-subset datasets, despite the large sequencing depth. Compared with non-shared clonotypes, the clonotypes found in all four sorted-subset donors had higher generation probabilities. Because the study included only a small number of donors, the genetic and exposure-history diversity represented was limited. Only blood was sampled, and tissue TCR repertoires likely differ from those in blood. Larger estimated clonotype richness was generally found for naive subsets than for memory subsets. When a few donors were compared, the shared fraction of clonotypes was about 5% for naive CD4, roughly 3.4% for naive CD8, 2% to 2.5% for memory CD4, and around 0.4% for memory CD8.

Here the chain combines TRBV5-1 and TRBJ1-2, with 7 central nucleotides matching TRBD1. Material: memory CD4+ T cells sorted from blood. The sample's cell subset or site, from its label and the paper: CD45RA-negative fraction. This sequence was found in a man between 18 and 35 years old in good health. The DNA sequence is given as TGCGCCAGCTCTCCGGGACAGTCAACTCCTAACTATGGCTACACCATC. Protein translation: CASSPGQSTPNYGYTI.